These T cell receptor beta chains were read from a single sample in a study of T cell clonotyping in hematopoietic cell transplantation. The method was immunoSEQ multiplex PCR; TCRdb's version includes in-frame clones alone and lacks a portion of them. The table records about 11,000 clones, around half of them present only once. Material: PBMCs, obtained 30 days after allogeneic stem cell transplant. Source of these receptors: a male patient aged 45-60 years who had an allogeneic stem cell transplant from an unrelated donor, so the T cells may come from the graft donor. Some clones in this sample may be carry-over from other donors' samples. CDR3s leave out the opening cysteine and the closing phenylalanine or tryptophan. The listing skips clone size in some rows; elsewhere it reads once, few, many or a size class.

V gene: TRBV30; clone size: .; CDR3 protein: AWRGRAGQPQH
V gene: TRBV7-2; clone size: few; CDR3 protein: ASSLDSPLH
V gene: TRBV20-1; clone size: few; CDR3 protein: SASSYNEQF
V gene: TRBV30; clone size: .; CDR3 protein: AWSVKATNEKLF
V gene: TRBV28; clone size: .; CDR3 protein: ASSLSVTEAF
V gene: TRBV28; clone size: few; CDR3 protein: ASTNPRGQGTYEQY
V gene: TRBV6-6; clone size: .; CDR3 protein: ASSYGVGSSYEQY
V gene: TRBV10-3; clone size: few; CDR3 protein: AISGGVSSYNSPLH
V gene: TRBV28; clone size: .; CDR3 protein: ASRVDRGINEKLF
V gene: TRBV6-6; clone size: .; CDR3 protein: ASSQVNYEQY
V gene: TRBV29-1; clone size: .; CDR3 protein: SVDDSVHEDTQY
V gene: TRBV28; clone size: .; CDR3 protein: ASSQGEHSGANVLT
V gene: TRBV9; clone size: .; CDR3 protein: ASSAEGGAYEQY
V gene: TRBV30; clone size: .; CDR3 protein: AWTQDSNQPQH